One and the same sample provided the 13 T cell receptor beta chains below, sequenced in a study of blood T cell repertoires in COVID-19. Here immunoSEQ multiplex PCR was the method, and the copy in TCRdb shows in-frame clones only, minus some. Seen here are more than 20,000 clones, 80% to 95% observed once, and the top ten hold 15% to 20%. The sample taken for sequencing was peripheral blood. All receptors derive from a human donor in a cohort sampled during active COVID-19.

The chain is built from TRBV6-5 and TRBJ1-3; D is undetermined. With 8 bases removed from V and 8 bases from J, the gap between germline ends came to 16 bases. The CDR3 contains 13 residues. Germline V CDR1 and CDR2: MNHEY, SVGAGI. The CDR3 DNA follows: TGTGCCAGCCGCAACACGCTTGCGGACACCATATATTTT. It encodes CASRNTLADTIYF.

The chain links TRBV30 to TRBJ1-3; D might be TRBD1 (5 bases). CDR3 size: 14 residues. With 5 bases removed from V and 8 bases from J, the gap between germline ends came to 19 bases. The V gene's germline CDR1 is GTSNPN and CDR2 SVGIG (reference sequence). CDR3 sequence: CAWGLGGVRDTIYF. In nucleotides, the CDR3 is TGTGCCTGGGGCCTGGGGGGAGTCCGGGACACCATATATTTT. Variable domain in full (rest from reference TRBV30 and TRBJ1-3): SQTIHQWPATLVQPVGSPLSLECTVEGTSNPNLYWYRQAAGRGLQLLFYSVGIGQISSEVPQNLSASRPQDRQFILSSKKLLLSDSGFYLCAWGLGGVRDTIYFGEGSWLTVV.

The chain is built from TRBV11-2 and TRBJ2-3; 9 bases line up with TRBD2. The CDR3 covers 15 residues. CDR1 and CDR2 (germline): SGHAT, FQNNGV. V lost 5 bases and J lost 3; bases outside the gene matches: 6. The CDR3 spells CASSKAGGATDTQYF. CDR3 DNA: TGTGCCAGCAGCAAAGCGGGGGGAGCGACAGATACGCAGTATTTT.

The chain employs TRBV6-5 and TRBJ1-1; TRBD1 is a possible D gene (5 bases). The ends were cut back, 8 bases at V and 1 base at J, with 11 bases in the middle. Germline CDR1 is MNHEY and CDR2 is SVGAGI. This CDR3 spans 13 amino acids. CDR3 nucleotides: TGTGCCAGCGGGGGGGGAGAGAACACTGAAGCTTTCTTT. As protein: CASGGGENTEAFF.

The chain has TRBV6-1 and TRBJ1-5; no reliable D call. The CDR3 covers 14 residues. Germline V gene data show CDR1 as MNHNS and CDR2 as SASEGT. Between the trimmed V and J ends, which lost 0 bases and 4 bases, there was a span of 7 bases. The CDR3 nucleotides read TGTGCCAGCAGTGAAGCGGCGGGGAATCAGCCCCAGCATTTT. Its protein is CASSEAAGNQPQHF.

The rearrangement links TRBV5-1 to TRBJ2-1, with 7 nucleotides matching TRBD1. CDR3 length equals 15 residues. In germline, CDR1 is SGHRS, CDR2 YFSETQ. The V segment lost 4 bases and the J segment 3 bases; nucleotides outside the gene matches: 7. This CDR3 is CASSEETGSYNEQFF. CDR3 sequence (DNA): TGCGCCAGCAGCGAGGAGACAGGGAGCTACAATGAGCAGTTCTTC.

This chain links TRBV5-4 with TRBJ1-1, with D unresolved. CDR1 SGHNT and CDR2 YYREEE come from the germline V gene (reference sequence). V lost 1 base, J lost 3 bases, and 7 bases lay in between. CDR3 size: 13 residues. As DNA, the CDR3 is TGTGCCAGCAGCTTGAGGGAGGACACTGAAGCTTTCTTT. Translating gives CASSLREDTEAFF.

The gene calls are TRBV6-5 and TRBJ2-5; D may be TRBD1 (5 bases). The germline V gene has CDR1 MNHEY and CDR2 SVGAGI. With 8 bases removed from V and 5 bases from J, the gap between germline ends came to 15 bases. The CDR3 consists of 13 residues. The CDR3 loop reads CASPVAGSETQYF. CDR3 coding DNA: TGTGCCAGCCCCGTCGCAGGGTCGGAGACCCAGTACTTC.

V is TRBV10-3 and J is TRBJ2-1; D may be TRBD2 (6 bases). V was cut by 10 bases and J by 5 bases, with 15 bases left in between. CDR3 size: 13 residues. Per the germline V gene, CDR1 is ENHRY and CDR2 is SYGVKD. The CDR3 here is CATRGLVNNEQFF. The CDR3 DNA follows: TGTGCCACCCGGGGACTCGTAAACAATGAGCAGTTCTTC.

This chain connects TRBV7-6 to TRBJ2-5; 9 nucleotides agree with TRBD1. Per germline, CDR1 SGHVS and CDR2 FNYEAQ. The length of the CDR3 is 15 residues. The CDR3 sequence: CASGEEGQGRETQYF. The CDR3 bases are TGTGCTTCGGGGGAGGAGGGACAGGGTAGGGAGACCCAGTACTTC.

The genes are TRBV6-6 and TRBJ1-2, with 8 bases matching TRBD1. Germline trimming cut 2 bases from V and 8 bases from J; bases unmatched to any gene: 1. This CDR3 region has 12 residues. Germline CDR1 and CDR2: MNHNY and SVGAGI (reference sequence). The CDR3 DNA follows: TGTGCCAGCAGTTACGGACAGGGCGGCTACACCTTC. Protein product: CASSYGQGGYTF.

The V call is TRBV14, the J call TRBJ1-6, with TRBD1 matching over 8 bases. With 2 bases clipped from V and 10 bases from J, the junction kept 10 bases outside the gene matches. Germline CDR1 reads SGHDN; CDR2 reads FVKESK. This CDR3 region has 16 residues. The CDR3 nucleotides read TGTGCCAGCAGCCAATACTGGACAGGGTCTCGGTCACCCCTCCACTTT. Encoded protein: CASSQYWTGSRSPLHF.

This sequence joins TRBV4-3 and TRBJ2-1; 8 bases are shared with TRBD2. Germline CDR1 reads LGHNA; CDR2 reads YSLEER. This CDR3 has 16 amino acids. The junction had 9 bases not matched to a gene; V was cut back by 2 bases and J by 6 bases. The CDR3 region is CASSQSGLVPSNEQFF. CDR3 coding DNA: TGCGCCAGCAGCCAATCGGGACTAGTGCCCTCCAATGAGCAGTTCTTC.